The clone carrying this TCR beta chain was seen many times. Its antigen is undetermined. This entry is derived from a study of metastatic and nonmetastatic thyroid tumors. Study overall: Across blood and tumor or nodule tissue, repertoires from malignant and benign thyroid patients were compared with one another. The study, taken as a whole, reports: Malignant thyroid tumors reportedly had TCR beta diversity that was significantly higher than in benign nodules, in blood and tumor.

Thyroid surgery was preceded by no treatment in any patient. The authors' processing: The distant-metastasis classifier for papillary thyroid cancer was built from CDR3 differences across clinicopathological groups. TCRdb re-called the PCR reads via MiXCR. In this record, the V and J calls reflect TCRdb's handling and not the investigators' own analysis. The table shows tens of thousands of clones, with more than 10% occurring only once. The CDR3 loop spans 13 amino acids. Germline loops: CDR1 LGHDT, CDR2 YNNKEL (reference sequence). Trimming cost V 4 bases and J 6 bases; bases outside gene matches: 3.

The V gene is TRBV3-1, the J gene TRBJ1-2; TRBD1 aligns across 9 bases. The sequenced sample consisted of blood. This clonotype was obtained from a female donor with papillary thyroid cancer or a benign thyroid nodule (not recorded which). Some clones in this sample may be carry-over from other donors' samples. The CDR3 spells CASSLGQGDGYTF. In DNA, the CDR3 is TGTGCCAGCAGCCTGGGACAGGGTGATGGCTACACCTTC.